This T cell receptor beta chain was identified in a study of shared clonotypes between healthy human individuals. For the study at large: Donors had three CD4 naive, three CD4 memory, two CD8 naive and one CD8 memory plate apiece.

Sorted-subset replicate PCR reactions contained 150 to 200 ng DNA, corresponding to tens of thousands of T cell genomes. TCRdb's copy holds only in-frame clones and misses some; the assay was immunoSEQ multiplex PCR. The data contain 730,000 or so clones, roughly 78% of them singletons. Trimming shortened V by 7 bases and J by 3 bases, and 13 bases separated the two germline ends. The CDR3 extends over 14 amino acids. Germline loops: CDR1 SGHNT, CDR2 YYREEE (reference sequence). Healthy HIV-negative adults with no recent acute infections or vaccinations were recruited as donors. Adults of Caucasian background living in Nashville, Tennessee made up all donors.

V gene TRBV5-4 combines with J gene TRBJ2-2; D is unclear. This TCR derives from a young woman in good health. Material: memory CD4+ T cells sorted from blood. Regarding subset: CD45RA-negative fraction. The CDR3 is CASGPPADTGELFF. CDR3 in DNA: TGTGCCAGCGGGCCCCCTGCAGACACCGGGGAGCTGTTTTTT.